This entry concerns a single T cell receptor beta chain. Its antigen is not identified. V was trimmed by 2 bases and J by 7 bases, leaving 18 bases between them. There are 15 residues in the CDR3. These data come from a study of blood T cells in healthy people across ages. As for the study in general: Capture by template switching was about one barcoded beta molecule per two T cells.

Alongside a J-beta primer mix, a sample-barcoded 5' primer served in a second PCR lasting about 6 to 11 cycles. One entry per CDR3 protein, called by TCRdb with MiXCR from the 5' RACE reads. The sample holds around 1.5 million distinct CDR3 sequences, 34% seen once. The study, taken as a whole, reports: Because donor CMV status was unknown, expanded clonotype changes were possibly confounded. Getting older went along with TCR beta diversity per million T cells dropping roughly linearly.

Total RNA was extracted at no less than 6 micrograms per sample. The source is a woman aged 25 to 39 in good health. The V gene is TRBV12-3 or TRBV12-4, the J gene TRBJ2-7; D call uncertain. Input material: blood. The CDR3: CASSLTGRRSGEQYF. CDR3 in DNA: TGTGCCAGCAGTTTAACCGGACGTAGGTCGGGTGAGCAGTACTTC.